The T cell receptor beta chain described here comes from a study of T cells in Graves' hyperthyroidism and ophthalmopathy. Study observations and caveats: Blood also carried most thyroid clonotypes expanded above 0.001.

RNA transcripts provided the source from which TCR beta CDR3 regions were amplified. The HTBI primer set drove a first-round RT-PCR of the TCR CDR3. MiXCR, applied by TCRdb to the multiplex PCR reads, yields one record per CDR3 protein. The sample yields hundreds of thousands of distinct CDR3 sequences, 12% to 15% seen once. This clonotype was counted only a few times. Its antigen is as yet unknown. This CDR3 has 14 amino acids. Germline assignment: CDR1 MNHEY and CDR2 SVGEGT. V lost 4 bases, J lost 4 bases, and 14 bases lay in between. The clonotype comes from a woman between 35 and 50 years old with Graves' hyperthyroidism. Material: blood. The chain joins TRBV6-2 or TRBV6-3 to TRBJ2-7, with a possible D match to TRBD2 (6 bases). The CDR3 coding sequence is TGTGCCAGCAGTTTCTACGGGACTTATTACGAGCAGTACTTC. Translation: CASSFYGTYYEQYF.